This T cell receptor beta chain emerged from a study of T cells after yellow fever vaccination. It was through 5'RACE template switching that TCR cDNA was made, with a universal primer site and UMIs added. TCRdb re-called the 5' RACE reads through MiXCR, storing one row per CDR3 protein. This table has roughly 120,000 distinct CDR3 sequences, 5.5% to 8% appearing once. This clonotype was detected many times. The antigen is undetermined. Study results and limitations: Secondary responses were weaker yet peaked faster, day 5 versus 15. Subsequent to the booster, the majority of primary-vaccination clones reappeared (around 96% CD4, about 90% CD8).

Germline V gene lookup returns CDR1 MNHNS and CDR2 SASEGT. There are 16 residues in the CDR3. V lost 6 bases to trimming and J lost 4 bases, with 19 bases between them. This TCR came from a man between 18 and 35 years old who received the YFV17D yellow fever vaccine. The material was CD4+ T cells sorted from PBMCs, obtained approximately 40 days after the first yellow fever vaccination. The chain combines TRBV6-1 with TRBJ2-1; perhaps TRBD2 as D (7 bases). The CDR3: CASSPGVGGRYNEQFF. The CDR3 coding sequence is TGTGCCAGCAGCCCGGGTGTGGGGGGGCGATACAATGAGCAGTTCTTC.